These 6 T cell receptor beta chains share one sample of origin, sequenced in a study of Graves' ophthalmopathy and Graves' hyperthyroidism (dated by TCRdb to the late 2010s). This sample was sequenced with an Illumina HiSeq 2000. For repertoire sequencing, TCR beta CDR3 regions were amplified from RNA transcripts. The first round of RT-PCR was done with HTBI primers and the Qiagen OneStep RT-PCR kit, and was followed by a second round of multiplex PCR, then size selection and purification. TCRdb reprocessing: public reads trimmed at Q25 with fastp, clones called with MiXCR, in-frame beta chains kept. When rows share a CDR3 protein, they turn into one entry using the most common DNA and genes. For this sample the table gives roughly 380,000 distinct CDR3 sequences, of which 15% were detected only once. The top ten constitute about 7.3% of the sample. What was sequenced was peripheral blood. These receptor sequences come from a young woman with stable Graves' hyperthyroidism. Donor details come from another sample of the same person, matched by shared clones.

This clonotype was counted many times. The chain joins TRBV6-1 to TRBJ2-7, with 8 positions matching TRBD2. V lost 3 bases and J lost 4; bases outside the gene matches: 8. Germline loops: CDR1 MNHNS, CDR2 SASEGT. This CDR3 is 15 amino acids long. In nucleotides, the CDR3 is TGTGCCAGCAGTGATATAGCGGGGAACATATACGAGCAGTACTTC. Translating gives CASSDIAGNIYEQYF.

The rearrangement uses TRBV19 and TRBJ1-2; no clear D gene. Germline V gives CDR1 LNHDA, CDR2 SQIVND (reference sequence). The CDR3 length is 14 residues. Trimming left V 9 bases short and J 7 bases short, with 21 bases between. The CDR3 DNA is TGTGCCAGCAGTCTGATAGAGGGCCGGGGTGGCTACACCTTC. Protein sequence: CASSLIEGRGGYTF.

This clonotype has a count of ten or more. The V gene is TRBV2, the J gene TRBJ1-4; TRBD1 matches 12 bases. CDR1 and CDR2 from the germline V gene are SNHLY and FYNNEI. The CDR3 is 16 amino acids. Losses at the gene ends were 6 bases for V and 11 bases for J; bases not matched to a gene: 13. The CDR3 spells CASREGTGGPGGKLFF. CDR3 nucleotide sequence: TGTGCCAGCAGGGAGGGGACAGGGGGCCCGGGCGGGAAACTGTTTTTT.

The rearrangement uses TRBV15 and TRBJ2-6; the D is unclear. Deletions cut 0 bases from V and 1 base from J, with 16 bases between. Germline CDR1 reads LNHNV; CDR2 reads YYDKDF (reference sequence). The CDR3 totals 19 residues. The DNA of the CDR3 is TGTGCCACCAGCAGAGATTACACGTATCGCCAATCTGGGGCCAACGTCCTGACTTTC. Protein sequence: CATSRDYTYRQSGANVLTF.

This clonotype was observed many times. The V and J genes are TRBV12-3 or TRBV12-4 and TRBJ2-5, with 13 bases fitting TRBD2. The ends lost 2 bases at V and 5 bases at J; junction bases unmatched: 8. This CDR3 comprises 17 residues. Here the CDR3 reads CASSLSTSGGRLETQYF. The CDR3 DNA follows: TGTGCCAGCAGTTTATCGACTAGCGGGGGGCGATTGGAGACCCAGTACTTC.

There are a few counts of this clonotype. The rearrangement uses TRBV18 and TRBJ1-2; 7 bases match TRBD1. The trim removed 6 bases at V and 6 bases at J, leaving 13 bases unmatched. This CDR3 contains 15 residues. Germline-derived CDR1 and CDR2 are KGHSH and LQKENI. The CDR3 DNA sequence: TGTGCCAGCTCGTCTCGACAGGGCTCCTCGGATGGCTACACCTTC. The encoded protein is CASSSRQGSSDGYTF.